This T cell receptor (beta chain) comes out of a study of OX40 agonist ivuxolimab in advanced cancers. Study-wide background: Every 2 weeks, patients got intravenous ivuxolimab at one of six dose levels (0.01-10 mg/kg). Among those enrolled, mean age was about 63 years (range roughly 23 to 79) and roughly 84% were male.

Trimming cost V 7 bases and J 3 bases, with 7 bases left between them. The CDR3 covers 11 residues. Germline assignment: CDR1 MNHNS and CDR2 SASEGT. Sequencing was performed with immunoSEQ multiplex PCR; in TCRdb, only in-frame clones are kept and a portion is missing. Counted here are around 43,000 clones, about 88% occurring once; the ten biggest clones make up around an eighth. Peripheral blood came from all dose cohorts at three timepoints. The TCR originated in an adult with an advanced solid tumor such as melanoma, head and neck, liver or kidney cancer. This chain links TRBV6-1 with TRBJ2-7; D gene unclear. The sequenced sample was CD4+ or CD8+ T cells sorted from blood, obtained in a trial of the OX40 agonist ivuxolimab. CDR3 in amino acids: CASMTGYEQYF. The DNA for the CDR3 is TGTGCCAGCATGACCGGCTACGAGCAGTACTTC.